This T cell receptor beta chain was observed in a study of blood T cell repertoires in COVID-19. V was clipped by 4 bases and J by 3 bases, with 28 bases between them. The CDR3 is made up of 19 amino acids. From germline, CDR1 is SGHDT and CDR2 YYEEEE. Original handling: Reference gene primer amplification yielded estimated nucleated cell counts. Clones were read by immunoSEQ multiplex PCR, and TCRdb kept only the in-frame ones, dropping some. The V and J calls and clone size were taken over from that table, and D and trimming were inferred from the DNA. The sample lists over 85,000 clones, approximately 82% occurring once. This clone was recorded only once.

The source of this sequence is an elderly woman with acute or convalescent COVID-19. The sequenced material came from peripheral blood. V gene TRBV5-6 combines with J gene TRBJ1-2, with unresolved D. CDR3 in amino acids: CASSPPAGHLTFFDYGYTF. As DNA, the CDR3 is TGTGCCAGCAGCCCCCCTGCGGGTCACCTAACTTTTTTTGACTATGGCTACACCTTC.